The 29 T cell receptor beta chains below come from one sample, sequenced in a study of response to subunit inactivated influenza vaccine. TCRdb called the RT-PCR reads again in MiXCR, with one record for every CDR3 protein. The top ten hold 2.8% of the sample, which has 500,000 to 700,000 distinct CDR3 sequences, approximately 22% seen once. The sample also formed part of further work on T cells expressing NK-cell markers. This second study notes: 5'RACE template switching with UMIs produced the TCR beta cDNA.

Here the sequenced sample was CD4+ T cells sorted from PBMCs, taken about 11 days after vaccination. The source of these receptors is a man aged 50 or older who received an inactivated influenza vaccine.

V gene TRBV20-1 combines with J gene TRBJ2-7, with 7 bases matching TRBD1. Germline V gene lookup returns CDR1 DFQATT and CDR2 SNEGSKA (reference sequence). With V trimmed by 2 bases and J by 12 bases, 13 bases remained unmatched. The CDR3 loop spans 13 amino acids. Written as DNA, the CDR3 is TGCAGTGCTAGACTTCCCGGTGCGACAGGGACGTACTTC. Encoded protein: CSARLPGATGTYF.

This clonotype was seen a few times. This chain joins TRBV5-1 and TRBJ2-5, with 8 bases that match TRBD2. V trimming: 3 bases; J trimming: 1 base; junction bases outside the gene matches: 8. The CDR3 covers 16 residues. Germline V gives CDR1 SGHRS, CDR2 YFSETQ. CDR3 in DNA: TGCGCCAGCAGCTCCTTCGGGGGGGGACTCCAAGAGACCCAGTACTTC. It specifies CASSSFGGGLQETQYF. Combining the CDR3 with reference TRBV5-1 and TRBJ2-5 gives the whole variable domain KAGVTQTPRYLIKTRGQQVTLSCSPISGHRSVSWYQQTPGQGLQFLFEYFSETQRNKGNFPGRFSGRQFSNSRSEMNVSTLELGDSALYLCASSSFGGGLQETQYFGPGTRLLVL.

The rearrangement joins TRBV7-9 to TRBJ1-2, with D unresolved. This CDR3 is built from 11 residues. In germline, CDR1 is SEHNR, CDR2 FQNEAQ (reference sequence). Trimming cost V 5 bases and J 8 bases, with 9 bases left between them. The CDR3 region is CASSLWEGYTF. The CDR3 DNA reads as TGTGCCAGCAGCCTTTGGGAGGGCTACACCTTC.

The table lists this clonotype with many counts. The J gene is TRBJ2-6, the V gene TRBV5-1; unclear D gene. Germline CDR1 SGHRS, CDR2 YFSETQ. The V end was cut by 3 bases, the J end by 0 bases, with 4 bases between. CDR3 size: 14 residues. CDR3 region: CASSSSSGANVLTF. In DNA form, the CDR3 reads TGCGCCAGCAGCTCAAGCTCTGGGGCCAACGTCCTGACTTTC.

This chain uses TRBV20-1 with TRBJ1-1, with D possibly matching TRBD1 (5 bases). Germline V CDR1 and CDR2: DFQATT, SNEGSKA (reference sequence). The CDR3 length is 15 residues. Trimming left V 4 bases short and J 5 bases short, with 20 bases between. CDR3 sequence: CSAILRGRFRTEAFF. In DNA form, the CDR3 reads TGCAGTGCTATACTTAGGGGCCGCTTTCGTACTGAAGCTTTCTTT.

Only a few counts were recorded for this clonotype. The chain recombines TRBV4-1 with TRBJ1-4; D is perhaps TRBD1 (5 bases). Trimming shortened V by 1 base and J by 8 bases, and 14 bases separated the two germline ends. This CDR3 is built from 15 residues. CDR1 and CDR2 from the germline V gene are MGHRA and YSYEKL. The CDR3: CASSQVAGTYEKLFF. The CDR3 DNA follows: TGCGCCAGCAGCCAAGTAGCGGGGACGTACGAAAAACTGTTTTTT.

This chain links TRBV2 with TRBJ2-7, with D perhaps matching TRBD2 (6 bases). There are 16 residues in the CDR3. V was clipped by 8 bases and J by 7 bases, with 27 bases between them. The germline V gene encodes CDR1 SNHLY and CDR2 FYNNEI. The CDR3 is CASSLLRIPRTKEQYF. The CDR3 DNA reads as TGTGCCAGCTCCCTTCTACGGATCCCGCGGACTAAAGAGCAGTACTTC.

A word on this clonotype: Given a much more abundant clone one base away, this may be a read error. The chain has TRBV5-1 and TRBJ2-1, with 14 bases identical to TRBD2. Germline V gene sequence: CDR1 SGHRS, CDR2 YFSETQ. This CDR3 comprises 17 residues. Here the CDR3 DNA reads TGCGCCAGCAGCCAGACTAGCGGGGGGGCCATATACAAAGAGCAGTTCTTC. It yields the protein CASSQTSGGAIYKEQFF. Together with reference TRBV5-1 and TRBJ2-1, the CDR3 gives the full variable domain: KAGVTQTPRYLIKTRGQQVTLSCSPISGHRSVSWYQQTPGQGLQFLFEYFSETQRNKGNFPGRFSGRQFSNSRSEMNVSTLELGDSALYLCASSQTSGGAIYKEQFFGPGTRLTVL.

The rearrangement links TRBV20-1 to TRBJ1-1; D not certain. This CDR3 comprises 14 residues. CDR1 is DFQATT, CDR2 SNEGSKA, per germline (reference sequence). V lost 2 bases and J 5 bases, leaving 15 bases between the germline ends. CDR3 in DNA: TGCAGTGCTAGATTCTCGTTAGGCGGGACTGAAGCTTTCTTT. This codes for CSARFSLGGTEAFF.

V and J are TRBV4-1 and TRBJ2-1; D may be TRBD1 (6 bases). Deletions cut 1 base from V and 0 bases from J, with 13 bases between. Germline loops: CDR1 MGHRA, CDR2 YSYEKL. The CDR3 has 17 amino acids. CDR3 loop: CASSQGPVGGSYNEQFF. CDR3 sequence (DNA): TGCGCCAGCAGCCAAGGACCCGTAGGGGGCTCCTACAATGAGCAGTTCTTC.

There are a few counts of this clonotype. The chain has TRBV4-3 and TRBJ2-7, with a possible D match to TRBD2 (6 bases). The germline V gene has CDR1 LGHNA and CDR2 YSLEER. Between the trimmed V and J ends, which lost 3 bases and 4 bases, there was a span of 16 bases. The length of the CDR3 is 15 residues. The CDR3 protein is CASSQRTGVTYEQYF. The CDR3 nucleotides are TGCGCCAGCAGCCAGAGAACGGGGGTTACTTACGAGCAGTACTTC.

In its sample, this clonotype was seen a few times. The rearrangement joins TRBV9 to TRBJ2-3, with 9 nucleotides matching TRBD1. Germline assignment: CDR1 SGDLS and CDR2 YYNGEE. This CDR3 has 16 residues. V was clipped by 6 bases and J by 0 bases; unmatched bases: 8. CDR3 nucleotide sequence: TGTGCCAGCACCAGTACAGGGGGCGAGAGCACAGATACGCAGTATTTT. It codes for CASTSTGGESTDTQYF. The full variable domain, in which reference TRBV9 and TRBJ2-3 provide the parts outside the CDR3, is DSGVTQTPKHLITATGQRVTLRCSPRSGDLSVYWYQQSLDQGLQFLIQYYNGEERAKGNILERFSAQQFPDLHSELNLSSLELGDSALYFCASTSTGGESTDTQYFGPGTRLTVL.

There are many counts of this clonotype. The chain couples TRBV7-2 to TRBJ1-2; D may be TRBD1 (5 bases). The V and J ends lost 1 base and 4 bases respectively, with 7 bases between them. This CDR3 comprises 13 residues. Germline CDR1 and CDR2: SGHTA and FQGNSA. CDR3 sequence: CASSLDRSYGYTF. DNA for the CDR3: TGTGCCAGCAGCTTAGACAGGTCCTATGGCTACACCTTC. Filled out from reference TRBV7-2 and TRBJ1-2, the complete variable domain reads GAGVSQSPSNKVTEKGKDVELRCDPISGHTALYWYRQSLGQGLEFLIYFQGNSAPDKSGLPSDRFSAERTGGSVSTLTIQRTQQEDSAVYLCASSLDRSYGYTFGSGTRLTVV.

The gene calls are TRBV12-3 or TRBV12-4 and TRBJ1-4; no reliable D call. This CDR3 is built from 14 residues. Trimming left V 3 bases short and J 1 base short, with 6 bases between. The CDR3 protein is CASSFGETNEKLFF. DNA for the CDR3: TGTGCCAGCAGTTTTGGGGAAACTAATGAAAAACTGTTTTTT.

The rearrangement links TRBV4-3 to TRBJ2-3; D not certain. Trimming took 4 bases from V and 6 from J, leaving 11 bases between them. Germline CDR1 LGHNA, CDR2 YSLEER. The CDR3 has 13 residues. The CDR3 is CASSPFRTDTQYF. The CDR3 DNA sequence: TGCGCCAGCAGCCCATTCCGGACGGATACGCAGTATTTT.

The J gene is TRBJ1-5, the V gene TRBV7-9; D is uncertain. The V gene lost 7 bases and the J gene lost 2 bases, with 9 bases spanning the gap. This CDR3 region has 13 residues. Germline V gene sequence: CDR1 SEHNR, CDR2 FQNEAQ (reference sequence). The CDR3 region is CASKAEGNQPQHF. The CDR3 nucleotides read TGTGCCAGCAAGGCAGAGGGCAATCAGCCCCAGCATTTT.

The V and J genes are TRBV10-3 and TRBJ2-7, with 11 nucleotides matching TRBD2. Per the germline V gene, CDR1 is ENHRY and CDR2 is SYGVKD. The length of the CDR3 is 16 residues. V shed 2 bases and J 2 bases; nucleotides not matched to a gene: 5. The CDR3 DNA follows: TGTGCCATCAGTGAGAAGCTAGCGGGAGGTCCCTACGAGCAGTACTTC. As protein: CAISEKLAGGPYEQYF.

The DNA for the CDR3 is TGCGCCAGCAACACCCTGCCCGGGTCCTACAATGAGCAGTTCTTC. It codes for CASNTLPGSYNEQFF. The chain has TRBV5-1 and TRBJ2-1, with D unresolved. Germline CDR1 reads SGHRS; CDR2 reads YFSETQ. The CDR3 has 15 amino acids. The germline V and J ends were trimmed by 6 bases and 1 base, with 14 bases remaining between them.

This chain uses TRBV21-1 with TRBJ2-2; TRBD2 is the table's D call, not checked against the DNA. TRBV21-1 is a listed pseudogene. The CDR3 contains 15 residues. The CDR3: CASSKGESNTGELFF. For the CDR3, the DNA is TGTGCCAGCAGCAAAGGGGAGTCGAACACCGGGGAGCTGTTTTTT.

This clonotype was found many times. The chain links TRBV12-3 or TRBV12-4 to TRBJ2-7; D may correspond to TRBD1 or TRBD2 (5 bases each). The ends were cut back, 5 bases at V and 8 bases at J, with 19 bases in the middle. The CDR3 is made up of 14 amino acids. This chain's CDR3 is CASSPREGVSQQYF. The CDR3 DNA reads as TGTGCCAGCAGTCCCCGGGAAGGGGTCTCCCAGCAGTACTTC.

J is TRBJ2-1 and V is TRBV7-9; no definite D call. V was cut by 5 bases and J by 10 bases, with 9 bases left in between. Germline CDR1 reads SEHNR; CDR2 reads FQNEAQ (reference sequence). The CDR3 contains 11 residues. The CDR3 nucleotides are TGTGCCAGCAGCCTATATAGCGAGCAGTTCTTC. This encodes CASSLYSEQFF.

CDR3 sequence reads: CASSAGHLEAFF. The CDR3 nucleotides read TGTGCCAGCAGCGCGGGACACCTAGAAGCTTTCTTT. V is TRBV7-9 and J is TRBJ1-1; maybe TRBD1 (6 bases). Germline CDR1 and CDR2: SEHNR and FQNEAQ (reference sequence). The length of the CDR3 is 12 residues. V lost 5 bases and J 8 bases, leaving 12 bases between the germline ends.

This clonotype was seen more than once but under ten times. In DNA form, the CDR3 reads TGTGCCAGCAGTTACGGCGGAACGTACCAAGAGACCCAGTACTTC. As protein: CASSYGGTYQETQYF. The chain links TRBV6-5 to TRBJ2-5; D gene uncertain. The CDR3 loop spans 15 amino acids. Trimming stripped 2 bases from V and 0 bases from J, with 10 bases between. CDR1 and CDR2 (germline): MNHEY, SVGAGI.

The gene calls are TRBV7-9 and TRBJ2-1; 10 positions match TRBD2. The V and J ends lost 3 bases and 7 bases, in that order; junction bases with no gene match: 3. The CDR3 extends over 14 amino acids. Germline CDR1 is SEHNR and CDR2 is FQNEAQ (reference sequence). The CDR3, as DNA: TGTGCCAGCAGCTTCGGACTAGCGGAAAATGAGCAGTTCTTC. Translation: CASSFGLAENEQFF. The full variable domain, in which reference TRBV7-9 and TRBJ2-1 provide the parts outside the CDR3, is DTGVSQNPRHKITKRGQNVTFRCDPISEHNRLYWYRQTLGQGPEFLTYFQNEAQLEKSRLLSDRFSAERPKGSFSTLEIQRTEQGDSAMYLCASSFGLAENEQFFGPGTRLTVL.

In this sample, this clonotype turned up a few times. The J gene is TRBJ2-3, the V gene TRBV9, with TRBD2 matching 7 bases. Trimming cost V 6 bases and J 2 bases; bases outside gene matches: 6. CDR1 is SGDLS, CDR2 YYNGEE, per germline. The CDR3 covers 14 residues. This CDR3 is CASTSSGITDTQYF. The CDR3 DNA sequence: TGTGCCAGCACCTCCAGCGGGATCACAGATACGCAGTATTTT.

There are a few counts of this clonotype. The chain joins TRBV3-1 to TRBJ2-4; the D gene is possibly TRBD1 (6 bases). V gave up 5 bases and J gave up 1 base, with 15 bases separating them. Looked up from germline, CDR1 is LGHDT and CDR2 is YNNKEL (reference sequence). CDR3 size: 16 residues. CDR3 in amino acids: CASSKDRGSAKNIQYF. In nucleotides, the CDR3 is TGTGCCAGCAGCAAGGACAGAGGGAGCGCCAAAAACATTCAGTACTTC.

This clonotype was recorded many times. The J gene is TRBJ2-1, the V gene TRBV11-2, with 8 bases fitting TRBD2. CDR1 is SGHAT, CDR2 FQNNGV, per germline. The CDR3 covers 17 residues. Unmatched junction bases numbered 9, after V lost 2 bases and J lost 3 bases. In DNA form, the CDR3 reads TGTGCCAGCAGCTTACTTAAAGAAACTAGCGGCTACAATGAGCAGTTCTTC. It yields the protein CASSLLKETSGYNEQFF.

This clonotype was found a few times. V is TRBV7-9 and J is TRBJ2-1; 10 bases map to TRBD2. Per the germline V gene, CDR1 is SEHNR and CDR2 is FQNEAQ (reference sequence). V trimming: 5 bases; J trimming: 2 bases; junction bases outside the gene matches: 6. The CDR3 loop spans 16 amino acids. CDR3: CASSRGTSEAYNEQFF. CDR3 nucleotides: TGTGCCAGCAGCCGAGGGACTAGCGAAGCCTACAATGAGCAGTTCTTC.

This clonotype showed up many times. V usage is TRBV10-3 and J usage is TRBJ1-2, with D perhaps matching TRBD1 (5 bases). This CDR3 region has 13 residues. Germline values: CDR1 ENHRY, CDR2 SYGVKD. Trimming stripped 7 bases from V and 5 bases from J, with 14 bases between. CDR3 in amino acids: CAITLGGGYGYTF. CDR3 nucleotides: TGTGCCATCACCCTCGGGGGGGGGTATGGCTACACCTTC.